This T cell receptor beta chain was found in a study of response to subunit inactivated influenza vaccine. From the RT-PCR reads, TCRdb called clonotypes with MiXCR, one entry per CDR3 protein. Counted here are 500,000 to 650,000 distinct CDR3 sequences, less than 8% occurring once; the ten biggest clones make up 10% to 15%. Germline CDR1 is DFQATT and CDR2 is SNEGSKA (reference sequence). CDR3 size: 12 residues. The V end was cut by 3 bases, the J end by 6 bases, with 6 bases between. This clonotype was detected ten times or more. Its antigen is unidentified. Study-level findings and limits: Authors suggested each seasonal influenza vaccination recruits few new T cells.

The TCR sequence derives from a man aged 50 to 75 who received an inactivated influenza vaccine. V gene TRBV20-1 combines with J gene TRBJ1-6; no reliable D call. Here the sequenced sample was PBMCs from blood, taken less than 25 months after vaccination. Here the CDR3 DNA reads TGCAGTGCTAGGGGCAGTAATTCACCCCTCCACTTT. Its protein product is CSARGSNSPLHF.